The rows below give T cell receptor beta chains drawn from one sample of a study of blood T cell repertoires in COVID-19. Method: immunoSEQ multiplex PCR; TCRdb's copy keeps in-frame clones and lacks some. Altogether 140,000 or so clones are present, 87% being singletons, with the ten largest covering about 11%. The source material was PBMCs or T cells enriched from blood (not recorded which). The receptors shown here come from a man in his 60s who had recovered from COVID-19. Both conserved end residues are part of each CDR3. The D gene is left open where the match is weak. Part of the rows lack a size; the others show once, few, many or a class for expanded clones.

V gene,D gene,J gene,clone size,CDR3 protein,CDR3 DNA
TRBV23-1,TRBD1,TRBJ2-5,NA,CASSCPGQGFQETQYF,TGCGCCAGCAGTTGTCCGGGACAGGGATTCCAAGAGACCCAGTACTTC
TRBV28,TRBD2,TRBJ2-1,NA,CASKDSGGAVYEQFF,TGTGCCAGCAAGGACAGCGGGGGTGCCGTATATGAGCAGTTCTTC
TRBV27,NA,TRBJ1-1,NA,CASKQGNTEAFF,TGTGCCAGCAAACAGGGAAACACTGAAGCTTTCTTT
TRBV15,NA,TRBJ2-1,NA,CATSRDPRLVPFF,TGTGCCACCAGCAGAGATCCGAGGCTAGTCCCGTTCTTC
TRBV5-1,TRBD1,TRBJ1-4,NA,CASSQTGTANEKLFF,TGCGCCAGCAGCCAAACCGGGACAGCCAATGAAAAACTGTTTTTT
TRBV5-6,TRBD1,TRBJ1-2,NA,CASSTGTGLGYTF,TGTGCCAGCAGCACCGGGACAGGGCTCGGCTACACCTTC
TRBV27,NA,TRBJ1-2,NA,CASSLRSGRMDYGYTF,TGTGCCAGCAGTTTAAGATCGGGGAGAATGGACTATGGCTACACCTTC
TRBV6-2/TRBV6-3,TRBD2,TRBJ2-7,NA,CASSHGLALSSYEQYF,TGTGCCAGCAGCCACGGACTAGCACTTAGCTCCTACGAGCAGTACTTC
TRBV5-1,TRBD1,TRBJ2-2,NA,CASSVGQGMPGELFF,TGCGCCAGCAGCGTGGGACAGGGGATGCCCGGGGAGCTGTTTTTT
TRBV12-3/TRBV12-4,NA,TRBJ1-5,NA,CASKDRNNQPQHF,TGTGCCAGCAAAGACAGGAACAATCAGCCCCAGCATTTT
TRBV5-4,NA,TRBJ2-7,NA,CASSSPRELDEQYF,TGTGCCAGCAGCTCCCCCAGGGAATTAGACGAGCAGTACTTC
TRBV10-1,NA,TRBJ2-1,NA,CASSAAGGYNEQFF,TGCGCCAGCAGTGCGGCGGGCGGTTACAATGAGCAGTTCTTC
TRBV10-1,NA,TRBJ1-2,NA,CASSEQPHYGYTF,TGCGCCAGCAGTGAACAACCGCATTATGGCTACACCTTC
TRBV19,NA,TRBJ2-7,once,CASSFGAESREYF,TGTGCCAGTAGTTTTGGGGCCGAATCAAGGGAGTACTTC
TRBV5-4,NA,TRBJ2-3,NA,CASSLAGPSRDTQYF,TGTGCCAGCAGCTTGGCAGGTCCTTCACGAGATACGCAGTATTTT
TRBV5-1,NA,TRBJ1-4,NA,CASSLGRGNEKLFF,TGCGCCAGCAGCTTGGGGAGGGGAAATGAAAAACTATTTTTT
TRBV27,NA,TRBJ1-2,NA,CASSLWVGWWGGYGYTF,TGTGCCAGCAGTTTATGGGTCGGTTGGTGGGGAGGCTATGGCTACACCTTC
TRBV18,TRBD1,TRBJ1-1,NA,CASSTTGGRTEAFF,TGTGCCAGCTCAACTACAGGGGGCAGGACTGAAGCTTTCTTT
TRBV10-3,TRBD1,TRBJ1-5,NA,CAISQDRGEQPQHF,TGTGCCATCAGCCAGGACAGGGGAGAACAGCCCCAGCATTTT
TRBV11-2,TRBD1,TRBJ1-6,NA,CASSPDRDNSPLHF,TGTGCCAGCAGCCCGGACAGGGATAATTCACCCCTCCACTTT
TRBV10-3,TRBD2,TRBJ2-5,NA,CAIKQLAGGQETQYF,TGTGCCATCAAGCAACTAGCGGGGGGTCAAGAGACCCAGTACTTC
TRBV28,NA,TRBJ2-3,NA,CASSPPGTDTQYF,TGTGCCAGCAGTCCTCCGGGCACAGATACGCAGTATTTT
TRBV6-5,NA,TRBJ2-7,NA,CASSTTVPYEQYF,TGTGCCAGCAGTACGACAGTACCCTACGAGCAGTACTTC
TRBV5-6,TRBD1,TRBJ2-1,many,CASSFGQGASYNEQFF,TGTGCCAGCAGCTTCGGACAGGGGGCCTCTTACAATGAGCAGTTCTTC
TRBV9,TRBD1,TRBJ1-2,once,CASSVGGQPYGYTF,TGTGCCAGCAGCGTAGGGGGACAGCCCTATGGCTACACCTTC
TRBV7-6,TRBD1,TRBJ1-3,NA,CASSSEDRATGNTIYF,TGTGCCAGCAGCTCGGAGGACAGGGCGACTGGAAACACCATATATTTT
TRBV6-6,NA,TRBJ2-2,NA,CASSYVGGAGELFF,TGTGCCAGCAGTTATGTCGGGGGAGCCGGGGAGCTGTTTTTT
TRBV7-8,NA,TRBJ1-1,NA,CASSLERRVGTEAFF,TGTGCCAGCAGCTTAGAACGCAGGGTGGGGACTGAAGCTTTCTTT